The source of this T cell receptor beta chain is a study of shared clonotypes between healthy human individuals. A split of CD4+ cells into CD45RA+ naive and CD45RA-negative memory subsets was performed. In germline, CDR1 is SGHTA, CDR2 FQGTGA. The CDR3 loop spans 13 amino acids. The ends were cut back, 1 base at V and 8 bases at J, with 9 bases in the middle. Using immunoSEQ multiplex PCR, the repertoire was profiled, and TCRdb retains in-frame clones only, with some absent. The sample records 2 million to 2.5 million clones, 80% to 95% being singletons. Sequenced input: naive CD4+ T cells from PBMCs. Subset given: CD45RA+ positively selected. The TCR comes from a young man in good health. Some clones in this sample may be carry-over from other donors' samples. The chain is built from TRBV7-3 and TRBJ2-1, with D possibly being TRBD2 (5 bases). CDR3 amino acids: CASSLSGSDEQFF. In DNA, the CDR3 is TGTGCCAGCAGCTTAAGTGGGAGCGATGAGCAGTTCTTC.